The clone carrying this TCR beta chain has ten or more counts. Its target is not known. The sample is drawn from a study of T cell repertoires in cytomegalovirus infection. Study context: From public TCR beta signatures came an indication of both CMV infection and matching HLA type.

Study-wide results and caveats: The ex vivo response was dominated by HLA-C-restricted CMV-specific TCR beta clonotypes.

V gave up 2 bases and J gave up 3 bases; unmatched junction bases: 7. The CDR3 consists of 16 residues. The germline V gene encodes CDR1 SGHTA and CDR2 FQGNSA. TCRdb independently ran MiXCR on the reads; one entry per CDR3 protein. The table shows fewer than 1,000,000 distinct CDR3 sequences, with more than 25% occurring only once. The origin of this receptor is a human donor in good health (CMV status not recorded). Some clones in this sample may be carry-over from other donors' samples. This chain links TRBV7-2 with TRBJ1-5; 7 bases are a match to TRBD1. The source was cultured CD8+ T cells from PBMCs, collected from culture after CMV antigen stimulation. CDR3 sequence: CASSLWDSPINQPQHF. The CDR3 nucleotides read TGTGCCAGCAGCTTATGGGACAGTCCGATCAATCAGCCCCAGCATTTT. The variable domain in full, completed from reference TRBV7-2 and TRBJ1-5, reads GAGVSQSPSNKVTEKGKDVELRCDPISGHTALYWYRQSLGQGLEFLIYFQGNSAPDKSGLPSDRFSAERTGGSVSTLTIQRTQQEDSAVYLCASSLWDSPINQPQHFGDGTRLSIL.